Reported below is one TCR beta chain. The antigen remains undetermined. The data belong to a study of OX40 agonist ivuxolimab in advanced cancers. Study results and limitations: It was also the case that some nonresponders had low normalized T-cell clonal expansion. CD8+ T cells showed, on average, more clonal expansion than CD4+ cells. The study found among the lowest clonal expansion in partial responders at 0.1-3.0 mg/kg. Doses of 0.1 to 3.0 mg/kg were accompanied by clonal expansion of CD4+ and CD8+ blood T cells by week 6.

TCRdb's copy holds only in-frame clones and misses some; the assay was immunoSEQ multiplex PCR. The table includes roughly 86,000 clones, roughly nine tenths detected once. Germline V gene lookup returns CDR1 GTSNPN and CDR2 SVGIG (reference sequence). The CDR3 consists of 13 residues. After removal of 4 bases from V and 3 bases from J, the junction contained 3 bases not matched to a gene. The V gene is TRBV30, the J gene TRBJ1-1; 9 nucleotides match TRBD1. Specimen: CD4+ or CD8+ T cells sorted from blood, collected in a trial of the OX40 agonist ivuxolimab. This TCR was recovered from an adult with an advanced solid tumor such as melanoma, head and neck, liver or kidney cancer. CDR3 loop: CAWTQGADTEAFF. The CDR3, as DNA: TGTGCCTGGACACAGGGGGCTGACACTGAAGCTTTCTTT.